These T cell receptor beta chains were read from a single sample in a study of T cell responses to AZD1222 COVID-19 vaccine. TCRdb's copy holds only in-frame clones and misses some; the assay was immunoSEQ multiplex PCR. The sample shows around 120,000 clones, over 75% of them seen only once. The starting material was peripheral blood, obtained on day 0 of MenACWY control vaccination. Receptors were obtained from an adult in good health. CDR3s include the opening cysteine and the closing phenylalanine or tryptophan. A D gene is named only where the DNA matches it firmly. A row's size may be missing; if present it is once, few, many or a size class.

J gene | clone size | D gene | V gene | CDR3 DNA | CDR3 protein
TRBJ1-2 | . | TRBD1 | TRBV18 | TGTGCCAGCTCACGAACGGCCCAGGGGGCGAATAGTGGCTACACCTTC | CASSRTAQGANSGYTF
TRBJ2-3 | . | . | TRBV10-2 | TGCGCCAGCTGTGGGACTCTGGAAATACCCACAGATACGCAGTATTTT | CASCGTLEIPTDTQYF
TRBJ2-7 | . | TRBD2 | TRBV4-1 | TGCGCCAGCAGCCAAGAGAGCGGGGGGGCGGACGAGCAGTACTTC | CASSQESGGADEQYF
TRBJ2-5 | . | TRBD1 | TRBV2 | TGTGCCAGCAGTGTGCAGGGGGCCGGAGAGACCCAGTACTTC | CASSVQGAGETQYF
TRBJ2-3 | . | . | TRBV4-1 | TGCGCCAGCAGCTCACCAGCGGGAGATACGCAGTATTTT | CASSSPAGDTQYF
TRBJ2-5 | . | . | TRBV7-9 | TGTGCCAGCAGCCTACCCCTGGAGACCCAGTACTTC | CASSLPLETQYF
TRBJ2-7 | few | TRBD1 | TRBV7-8 | TGTGCCAGCAGCTTGACAGGGCCGAACGAGCAGTACTTC | CASSLTGPNEQYF
TRBJ2-1 | . | . | TRBV6-5 | TGTGCCAGCGGGAAAGCCGGGGAGTACAATGAGCAGTTCTTC | CASGKAGEYNEQFF
TRBJ2-7 | . | TRBD1 | TRBV7-2 | TGTGCCAGCAGCTGGGACAGGAGAAACGAGCAGTACTTC | CASSWDRRNEQYF
TRBJ1-3 | . | . | TRBV14 | TGTGCCAGCAGCCGGAACCGGGCCACCGGAAACACCATATATTTT | CASSRNRATGNTIYF